This T cell receptor (beta chain) was observed in a study of T cells in Graves' hyperthyroidism and ophthalmopathy. Study results and limitations: The model identified upcoming ophthalmopathy a median around 6 months ahead of onset.

Exclusion of patients followed from uncontrolled infection, other autoimmune disease, pregnancy or lactation. V was shortened by 6 bases and J by 6 bases, with 17 bases between the two germline ends. CDR3 length: 14 residues. The germline gives CDR1 MNHGY, CDR2 SAAAGT. Authors of the study amplified TCR beta CDR3 regions from RNA transcripts. Carried out on the TCR CDR3, a first-round RT-PCR used the HTBI primer set. TCRdb re-analysed the multiplex PCR reads in MiXCR, keeping a single row per CDR3 protein. The table records fewer than 750,000 distinct CDR3 sequences, under 15% of them present only once. This clonotype was seen at least ten times. Its antigen is unknown.

The sequence derives from a woman between 40 and 55 years old with Graves' ophthalmopathy. Sequencing was done on a sample of blood. The V gene is TRBV6-8, the J gene TRBJ1-2; D may be TRBD1 (5 bases). This CDR3 is CASRSKGRWDGYTF. The CDR3 DNA reads as TGTGCCAGCAGATCCAAGGGACGGTGGGATGGCTACACCTTC.